A single sample gave rise to the 4 T cell receptor beta chains below, sequenced in a study of cytomegalovirus exposure and HLA in healthy donors. A multiplex PCR was run with 60 Vbeta primers and 13 Jbeta primers. Profiling relied on immunoSEQ multiplex PCR, and the TCRdb table lists in-frame clones only, not all of them. The data show about 130,000 clones, approximately 80% seen once. Sequenced material: PBMCs. Every receptor here comes from a man aged 40-50 years in good health and CMV-seronegative.

As DNA, the CDR3 is TGTGCCAGCAGCTTAGGTCAGGTCTTCTCCTACGAGCAGTACTTC. It yields the protein CASSLGQVFSYEQYF. The V gene is TRBV7-2, the J gene TRBJ2-7, with D hard to call. This CDR3 has 15 amino acids. V was shortened by 1 base and J by 0 bases, with 10 bases between the two germline ends. Germline V gene lookup returns CDR1 SGHTA and CDR2 FQGNSA.

The chain uses TRBV7-9 and TRBJ1-1; D is unclear. CDR1 SEHNR and CDR2 FQNEAQ come from the germline V gene (reference sequence). The CDR3 is 13 amino acids. Trimming stripped 3 bases from V and 6 bases from J, with 11 bases between. CDR3 residues: CASSFNGVPEAFF. As DNA, the CDR3 is TGTGCCAGCAGCTTTAACGGGGTTCCTGAAGCTTTCTTT.

This sequence joins TRBV27 and TRBJ2-3; perhaps TRBD2 as D (6 bases). Trimming shortened V by 5 bases and J by 0 bases, and 12 bases separated the two germline ends. Germline V gives CDR1 MNHEY, CDR2 SMNVEV (reference sequence). The CDR3 length is 15 residues. CDR3 sequence: CASSGWGESTDTQYF. In DNA form, the CDR3 reads TGTGCCAGCAGTGGGTGGGGGGAGAGCACAGATACGCAGTATTTT.

The chain employs TRBV25-1 and TRBJ2-3; weak D call: TRBD2 (5 bases). Per the germline V gene, CDR1 is MGHDK and CDR2 is SYGVNS. V gave up 3 bases and J gave up 4 bases, with 11 bases separating them. The CDR3 totals 14 residues. The CDR3 is CASSDPAGADTQYF. CDR3 in DNA: TGTGCCAGCAGTGATCCCGCGGGCGCAGATACGCAGTATTTT.